The entry that follows covers one TCR beta chain sequence. Its specificity is not known. The entry originates in a study of cytomegalovirus exposure and HLA in healthy donors. Looking at the study overall: Researchers found that roughly 81% of 398 genotyped donors fell within the Caucasian-associated ancestry cluster. The study's findings and limits: Prior analysis indicated that the majority of TCR beta V segments exhibited productivity approximately 87% or approximately 30% of the time. Using a false discovery rate of 0.05, a later analysis showed that approximately 16,000 TCR beta sequences were associated with HLA alleles.

The CDR3 sequence is 15 residues long. Germline CDR1 reads LNHNV; CDR2 reads YYDKDF (reference sequence). Trimming removed 0 bases at V and 5 bases at J, with 11 bases between. 60 Vbeta and 13 Jbeta primers were used in PCR. The method was immunoSEQ multiplex PCR; TCRdb's version includes in-frame clones alone and lacks a portion of them. The sample yields about 69,000 clones, less than 70% seen once. The chain carries TRBV15 and TRBJ1-5; D is uncertain. This receptor was identified in a woman aged 30 to 39 in good health and CMV-seronegative. The sample comprised PBMCs. The CDR3 reads CATSRDRAGYQPQHF. CDR3 DNA sequence: TGTGCCACCAGCAGAGATCGTGCAGGCTATCAGCCCCAGCATTTT.